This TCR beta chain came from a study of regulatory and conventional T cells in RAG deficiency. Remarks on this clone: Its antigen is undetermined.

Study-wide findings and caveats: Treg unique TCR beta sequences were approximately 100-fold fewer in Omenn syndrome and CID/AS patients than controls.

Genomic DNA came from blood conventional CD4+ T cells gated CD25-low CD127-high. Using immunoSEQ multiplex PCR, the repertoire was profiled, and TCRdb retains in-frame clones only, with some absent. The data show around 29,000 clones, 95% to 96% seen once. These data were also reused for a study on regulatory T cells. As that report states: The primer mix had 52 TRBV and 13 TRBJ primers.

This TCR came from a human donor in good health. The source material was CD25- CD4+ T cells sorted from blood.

The chain's CDR3 is CASSRTVSYEQYF. The DNA for the CDR3 is TGTGCCAGCTCACGGACAGTCTCCTACGAGCAGTACTTC. This rearrangement joins TRBV18 to TRBJ2-7; D perhaps matches TRBD1 (6 bases). V was trimmed by 4 bases and J by 0 bases, leaving 7 bases between them. CDR1 is KGHSH and CDR2 is LQKENI in the germline V gene. The CDR3 covers 13 residues.